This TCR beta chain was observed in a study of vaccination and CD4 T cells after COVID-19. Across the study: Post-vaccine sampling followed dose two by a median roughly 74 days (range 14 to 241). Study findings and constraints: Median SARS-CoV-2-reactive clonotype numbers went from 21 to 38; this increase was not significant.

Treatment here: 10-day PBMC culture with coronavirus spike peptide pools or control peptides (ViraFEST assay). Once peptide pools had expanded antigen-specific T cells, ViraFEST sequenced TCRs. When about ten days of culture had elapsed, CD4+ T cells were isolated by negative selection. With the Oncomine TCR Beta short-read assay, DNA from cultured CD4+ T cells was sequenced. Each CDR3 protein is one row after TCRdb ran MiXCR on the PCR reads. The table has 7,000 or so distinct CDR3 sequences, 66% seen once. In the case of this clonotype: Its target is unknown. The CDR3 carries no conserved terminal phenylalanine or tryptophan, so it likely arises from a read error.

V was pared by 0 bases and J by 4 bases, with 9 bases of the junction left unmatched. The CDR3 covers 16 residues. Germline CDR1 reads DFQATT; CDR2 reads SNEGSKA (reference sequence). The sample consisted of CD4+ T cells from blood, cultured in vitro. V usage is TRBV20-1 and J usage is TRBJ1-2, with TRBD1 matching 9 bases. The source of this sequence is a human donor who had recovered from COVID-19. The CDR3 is CSAREIRTGVAYGYTS. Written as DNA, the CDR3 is TGCAGTGCTAGAGAGATAAGGACAGGGGTAGCCTATGGCTACACCTCC.